The source of this T cell receptor beta chain is a study of beta chain features in type 1 diabetes. Study outcomes and limitations: Researchers could not determine here whether HLA type influences TCRB rearrangement. A pattern of fewer insertions and more deletions at VDJ junctions was seen in type 1 diabetes patients.

The table lists this clone with a few counts. As yet, its antigen is unknown. CDR1 SGHAT and CDR2 FQDESV come from the germline V gene (reference sequence). The CDR3 sequence is 15 residues long. V shed 1 base and J shed 1 base, with 10 bases lying between them. Expressed TCRB transcripts got sequenced, as all isolated RNA was reverse transcribed. Several million reads on average were seen across naive, central memory and regulatory T cell samples. Method: immunoSEQ multiplex PCR; TCRdb's copy keeps in-frame clones and lacks some. The table records about 330,000 clones, around 10% of them present only once.

The J gene is TRBJ1-1, the V gene TRBV11-1, with D tentatively TRBD1 (6 bases). This TCR came from a woman younger than 45 in good health. Sequenced: naive CD4+ T cells from blood. For the CDR3, the DNA is TGTGCCAGCAGCTTAGATGAGACAGGGAACACTGAAGCTTTCTTT. Its protein is CASSLDETGNTEAFF.